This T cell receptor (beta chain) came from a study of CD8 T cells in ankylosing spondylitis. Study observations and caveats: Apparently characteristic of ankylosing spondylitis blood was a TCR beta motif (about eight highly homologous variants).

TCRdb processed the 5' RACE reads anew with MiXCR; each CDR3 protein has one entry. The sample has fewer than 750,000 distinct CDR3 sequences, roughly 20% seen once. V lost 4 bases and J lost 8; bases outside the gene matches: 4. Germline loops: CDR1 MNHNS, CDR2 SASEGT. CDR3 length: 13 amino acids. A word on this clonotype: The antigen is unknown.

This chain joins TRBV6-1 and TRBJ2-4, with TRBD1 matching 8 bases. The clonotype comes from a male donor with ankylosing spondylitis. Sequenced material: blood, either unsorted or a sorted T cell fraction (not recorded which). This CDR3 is CASSGQGLDIQYF. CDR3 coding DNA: TGTGCCAGCAGTGGACAGGGGCTGGACATTCAGTACTTC.